Given below is one T cell receptor (beta chain) in context. No antigen is known for it. The sample is drawn from a study of T cell responses to AZD1222 COVID-19 vaccine. Clones were sequenced by immunoSEQ multiplex PCR, and TCRdb holds only the in-frame ones, with some missing. Here the sample spans 200,000 to 250,000 clones, approximately 94% being singletons. Whole-study findings and limits: Clonal diversity was possibly underestimated, and white British individuals and females predominated among donors. The number of AZD1222 recipients seropositive at baseline was only five to seven. Regions left unmutated in variants are reportedly the target of nearly half of spike-specific TCRs. The study found vaccine-associated CD4 TCRs spanning spike, dominant at 160-218 and 743-854.

The CDR3 contains 14 residues. CDR1 is MNHEY and CDR2 is SMNVEV in the germline V gene (reference sequence). The V and J ends lost 7 bases and 4 bases respectively, with 15 bases between them. The TCR sequence derives from an adult who received the MenACWY meningococcal vaccine as a control. The chain combines TRBV27 with TRBJ2-3; tentative D call: TRBD1 (5 bases). Here the sequenced sample was peripheral blood, taken 28 days after the second dose of the MenACWY control vaccine. CDR3 coding DNA: TGTGCCAGCACTCCAGGGTGGGGTTCAGATACGCAGTATTTT. Translated, it gives CASTPGWGSDTQYF.